These 18 T cell receptor beta chains came from one sample sequenced in a study of blood T cells in healthy people across ages. Together with a sample-barcoded 5' primer, a J-beta primer mix was included in a second PCR lasting about 6 to 11 cycles. Via MiXCR, TCRdb re-called the 5' RACE reads, giving one row per CDR3 protein. The sample yields over 1,200,000 distinct CDR3 sequences, almost 60% seen once. The sequencing sample was made of blood. These receptors originate from a man between 18 and 35 years old in good health.

This chain uses TRBV6-4 with TRBJ1-1; maybe TRBD1 (5 bases). The CDR3 length is 14 residues. Trimming stripped 0 bases from V and 6 bases from J, with 11 bases between. CDR1 is MRHNA and CDR2 is SNTAGT in the germline V gene. The CDR3 is CASSDSGVMAEAFF. The CDR3 nucleotides read TGTGCCAGCAGTGACTCGGGGGTGATGGCTGAAGCTTTCTTT.

The genes are TRBV7-9 and TRBJ2-1; 9 nucleotides agree with TRBD2. After removal of 4 bases from V and 5 bases from J, the junction contained 9 bases not matched to a gene. Germline V gene lookup returns CDR1 SEHNR and CDR2 FQNEAQ (reference sequence). The length of the CDR3 is 16 residues. The CDR3 sequence is CASSSAGTSSHNEQFF. DNA of the CDR3: TGTGCCAGCAGCTCCGCCGGGACTAGCAGCCACAATGAGCAGTTCTTC. Using reference TRBV7-9 and TRBJ2-1 for the parts outside the CDR3, the full variable domain is DTGVSQNPRHKITKRGQNVTFRCDPISEHNRLYWYRQTLGQGPEFLTYFQNEAQLEKSRLLSDRFSAERPKGSFSTLEIQRTEQGDSAMYLCASSSAGTSSHNEQFFGPGTRLTVL.

A few counts support this clonotype. The rearrangement uses TRBV29-1 and TRBJ2-3, with TRBD2 matching over 9 bases. Germline V CDR1 and CDR2: SQVTM, ANQGSEA. The CDR3 totals 15 residues. V was clipped by 3 bases and J by 4 bases; unmatched bases: 8. CDR3 sequence reads: CSVDGAGGRADTQYF. CDR3 sequence (DNA): TGCAGCGTTGATGGTGCGGGAGGGAGAGCAGATACGCAGTATTTT.

This chain connects TRBV6-1 to TRBJ2-6; 9 bases fit TRBD1. Germline V gene lookup returns CDR1 MNHNS and CDR2 SASEGT. V trimming: 7 bases; J trimming: 0 bases; junction bases outside the gene matches: 10. This CDR3 is 18 amino acids long. The CDR3 protein is CASTPKGTGSSGANVLTF. The DNA for the CDR3 is TGTGCCAGCACCCCAAAAGGGACAGGGAGCTCTGGGGCCAACGTCCTGACTTTC.

The chain couples TRBV5-1 to TRBJ1-1; D remains unclear. V dropped 0 bases and J dropped 7 bases, with 19 bases sitting between them. CDR1 and CDR2 from the germline V gene are SGHRS and YFSETQ. CDR3 size: 16 residues. The chain's CDR3 is CASSLEGSLRTGEAFF. In DNA form, the CDR3 reads TGCGCCAGCAGCTTGGAAGGCAGCCTTAGGACGGGTGAAGCTTTCTTT.

Comment on this clonotype: One junction end disagrees with the germline gene, perhaps due to a read error. CDR3 sequence reads: CSASTGSAGGSEQYF. In DNA form, the CDR3 reads TGTAGTGCTAGTACAGGTTCTGCCGGGGGGTCCGAGCAGTACTTC. The chain couples TRBV20-1 to TRBJ2-7, with 7 positions matching TRBD2. CDR3 length: 15 residues. CDR1 and CDR2 from the germline V gene are DFQATT and SNEGSKA (reference sequence).

This clonotype was recorded a few times. V and J are TRBV20-1 and TRBJ2-7, with TRBD2 matching 10 bases. Germline-derived CDR1 and CDR2 are DFQATT and SNEGSKA (reference sequence). The CDR3 has 14 residues. The J segment lost 1 base and the V segment lost 4 bases, leaving 4 bases of the junction unmatched. This chain's CDR3 is CSATSTSGSYEQYF. In DNA, the CDR3 is TGCAGTGCTACCTCGACTAGCGGGTCCTACGAGCAGTACTTC.

The chain employs TRBV6-4 and TRBJ1-1; D is unresolved. V dropped 5 bases and J dropped 0 bases, with 7 bases sitting between them. The length of the CDR3 is 13 residues. Germline CDR1 is MRHNA and CDR2 is SNTAGT. CDR3 region: CASSTSVNTEAFF. CDR3 coding DNA: TGTGCCAGCAGTACTTCAGTGAACACTGAAGCTTTCTTT.

This chain links TRBV6-5 with TRBJ1-1; 8 bases map to TRBD1. CDR3 size: 16 residues. Germline loops: CDR1 MNHEY, CDR2 SVGAGI. V was clipped by 2 bases and J by 5 bases; unmatched bases: 10. CDR3 sequence reads: CASSYRDRGPRTEAFF. In nucleotides, the CDR3 is TGTGCCAGCAGTTACCGAGACAGGGGTCCCAGGACTGAAGCTTTCTTT.

This clonotype has only a few counts. V usage is TRBV20-1 and J usage is TRBJ1-6; D gene unclear. Germline assignment: CDR1 DFQATT and CDR2 SNEGSKA (reference sequence). The CDR3 is 13 residues long. V was cut by 0 bases and J by 9 bases, with 9 bases left in between. DNA of the CDR3: TGCAGTGCTAGAGATCTAAAGGGTTCACCCCTCCACTTT. Residues: CSARDLKGSPLHF.

A single count supports this clonotype. V usage is TRBV12-3 or TRBV12-4 and J usage is TRBJ1-2; maybe TRBD1 (5 bases). The CDR3 sequence is 14 residues long. The V end lost 10 bases, the J end lost 0 bases, and 15 bases lay between the germline ends. The CDR3 nucleotides read TGTGCCATCCCCCCCAGGGAAGCTAACTATGGCTACACCTTC. Residues: CAIPPREANYGYTF.

The chain couples TRBV27 to TRBJ2-7; D is unclear. CDR3 length: 14 residues. The V gene lost 3 bases and the J gene lost 5 bases, with 14 bases spanning the gap. Germline V gives CDR1 MNHEY, CDR2 SMNVEV (reference sequence). The CDR3 region is CASSLAVGYDEQYF. The CDR3 DNA reads TGTGCCAGCAGTTTGGCCGTCGGGTATGACGAGCAGTACTTC.

The V and J genes are TRBV4-1 and TRBJ2-2, with 12 bases lining up with TRBD2. The junction had 9 bases not matched to a gene; V was cut back by 2 bases and J by 8 bases. Germline V gene data show CDR1 as MGHRA and CDR2 as YSYEKL. The CDR3 contains 17 residues. CDR3 region: CASSQFDLAGGEGELFF. DNA of the CDR3: TGCGCCAGCAGCCAATTCGATCTAGCGGGAGGGGAGGGGGAGCTGTTTTTT.

This clonotype has more than one count but fewer than ten. The CDR3 DNA sequence: TGTGCCAGCAGTGCGGACAGGGGGCGCGGCTACACCTTC. Amino acids: CASSADRGRGYTF. The chain uses TRBV6-4 and TRBJ1-2, with 11 nucleotides matching TRBD1. V lost 4 bases to trimming and J lost 8 bases; unmatched junction nucleotides: 3. Germline V gene lookup returns CDR1 MRHNA and CDR2 SNTAGT. This CDR3 region has 13 residues.

This rearrangement joins TRBV5-1 to TRBJ1-1, with 9 nucleotides matching TRBD1. Germline V gene sequence: CDR1 SGHRS, CDR2 YFSETQ. This CDR3 has 16 residues. V dropped 4 bases and J dropped 5; count of bases not matched to a gene: 12. The CDR3 loop reads CASSVHRGQGGTEAFF. The CDR3 region has the DNA TGCGCCAGCAGCGTCCACAGGGGGCAGGGGGGGACTGAAGCTTTCTTT. The full variable domain, its missing parts supplied by reference TRBV5-1 and TRBJ1-1, is KAGVTQTPRYLIKTRGQQVTLSCSPISGHRSVSWYQQTPGQGLQFLFEYFSETQRNKGNFPGRFSGRQFSNSRSEMNVSTLELGDSALYLCASSVHRGQGGTEAFFGQGTRLTVV.

The chain links TRBV5-6 to TRBJ2-7; 7 nucleotides line up with TRBD1. Germline CDR1 SGHDT, CDR2 YYEEEE. This CDR3 region has 14 residues. The V and J ends lost 4 bases and 4 bases, in that order; junction bases with no gene match: 8. The CDR3 sequence: CASSVERGLYEQYF. CDR3 nucleotide sequence: TGTGCCAGCAGCGTGGAAAGGGGGCTGTACGAGCAGTACTTC.

This clonotype was seen a handful of times. The gene calls are TRBV5-1 and TRBJ1-4, with D possibly being TRBD1 (5 bases). Per the germline V gene, CDR1 is SGHRS and CDR2 is YFSETQ. CDR3 size: 15 residues. Between the trimmed V and J ends, which lost 5 bases and 4 bases, there was a span of 15 bases. The CDR3 nucleotides read TGCGCCAGCAGTCGATCCGGGGCGAATAATGAAAAACTGTTTTTT. Translation gives CASSRSGANNEKLFF.

CDR3 sequence: CAISRETQGFGTEAFF. CDR3 DNA: TGTGCCATCAGCCGAGAGACACAGGGGTTTGGGACTGAAGCTTTCTTT. The J gene is TRBJ1-1, the V gene TRBV10-3, with 7 bases matching TRBD1. The germline V gene has CDR1 ENHRY and CDR2 SYGVKD. The CDR3 is made up of 16 amino acids. V shed 6 bases and J 5 bases; nucleotides not matched to a gene: 15.